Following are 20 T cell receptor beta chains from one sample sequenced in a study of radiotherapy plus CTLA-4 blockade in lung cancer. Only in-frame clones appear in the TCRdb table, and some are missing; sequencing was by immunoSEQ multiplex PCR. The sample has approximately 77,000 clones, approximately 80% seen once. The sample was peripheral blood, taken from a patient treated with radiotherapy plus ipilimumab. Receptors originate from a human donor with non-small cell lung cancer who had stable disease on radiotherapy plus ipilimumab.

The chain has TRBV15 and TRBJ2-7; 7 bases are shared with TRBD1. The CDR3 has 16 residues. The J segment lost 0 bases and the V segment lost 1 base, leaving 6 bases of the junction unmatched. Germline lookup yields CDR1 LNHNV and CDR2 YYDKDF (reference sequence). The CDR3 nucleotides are TGTGCCACCAGCAGAGCCCGGGACAGCCCCTCCTACGAGCAGTACTTC. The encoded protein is CATSRARDSPSYEQYF.

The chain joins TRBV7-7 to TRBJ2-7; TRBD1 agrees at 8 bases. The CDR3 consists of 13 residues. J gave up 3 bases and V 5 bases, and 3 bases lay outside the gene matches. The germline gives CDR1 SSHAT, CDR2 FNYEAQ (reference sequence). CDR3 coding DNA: TGTGCCAGCAGCCCGGGACAGGTCTACGAGCAGTACTTC. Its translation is CASSPGQVYEQYF.

The CDR3 region is CASSLTGDGTDTQYF. The CDR3 DNA reads TGCGCCAGCAGCTTGACAGGGGACGGCACAGATACGCAGTATTTT. The V and J genes are TRBV5-1 and TRBJ2-3, with 7 bases aligning to TRBD1. J gave up 1 base and V 1 base, and 3 bases lay outside the gene matches. Germline-derived CDR1 and CDR2 are SGHRS and YFSETQ. CDR3 length equals 15 residues.

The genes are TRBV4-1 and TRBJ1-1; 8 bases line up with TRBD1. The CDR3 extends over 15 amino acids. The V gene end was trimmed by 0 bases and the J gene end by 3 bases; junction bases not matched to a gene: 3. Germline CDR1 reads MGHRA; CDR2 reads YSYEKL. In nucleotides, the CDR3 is TGCGCCAGCAGCCAAGATCGGACAGGGCACACTGAAGCTTTCTTT. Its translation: CASSQDRTGHTEAFF.

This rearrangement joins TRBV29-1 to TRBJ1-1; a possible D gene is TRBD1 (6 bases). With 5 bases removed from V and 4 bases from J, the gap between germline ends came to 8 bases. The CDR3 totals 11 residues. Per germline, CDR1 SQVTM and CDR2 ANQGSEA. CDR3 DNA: TGCAGCGTTAAACAGGGCACTGAAGCTTTCTTT. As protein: CSVKQGTEAFF. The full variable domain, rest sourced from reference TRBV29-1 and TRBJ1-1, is SAVISQKPSRDICQRGTSLTIQCQVDSQVTMMFWYRQQPGQSLTLIATANQGSEATYESGFVIDKFPISRPNLTFSTLTVSNMSPEDSSIYLCSVKQGTEAFFGQGTRLTVV.

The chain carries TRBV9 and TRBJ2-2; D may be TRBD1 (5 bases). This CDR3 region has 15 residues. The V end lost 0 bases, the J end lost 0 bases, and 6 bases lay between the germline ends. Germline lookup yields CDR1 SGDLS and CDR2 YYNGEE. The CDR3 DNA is TGTGCCAGCAGCGTAGCAGGGACGAACACCGGGGAGCTGTTTTTT. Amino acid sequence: CASSVAGTNTGELFF.

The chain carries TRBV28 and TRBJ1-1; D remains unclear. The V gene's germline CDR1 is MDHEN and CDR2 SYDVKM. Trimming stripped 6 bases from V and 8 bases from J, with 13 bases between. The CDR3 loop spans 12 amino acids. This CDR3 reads CASRSASKEAFF. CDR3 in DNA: TGTGCCAGCAGATCCGCCAGCAAGGAAGCTTTCTTT.

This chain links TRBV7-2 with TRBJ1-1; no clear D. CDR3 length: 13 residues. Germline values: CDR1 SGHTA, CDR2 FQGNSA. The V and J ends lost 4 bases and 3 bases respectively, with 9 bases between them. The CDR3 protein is CASSSLVHTEAFF. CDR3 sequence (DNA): TGTGCCAGCAGCTCCTTGGTCCACACTGAAGCTTTCTTT.

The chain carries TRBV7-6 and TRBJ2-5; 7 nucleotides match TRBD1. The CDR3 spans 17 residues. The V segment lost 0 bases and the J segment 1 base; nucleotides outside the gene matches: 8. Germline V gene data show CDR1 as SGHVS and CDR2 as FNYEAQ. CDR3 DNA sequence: TGTGCCAGCAGCTTAGCCCATAGCTGGACAGGCCAAGAGACCCAGTACTTC. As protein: CASSLAHSWTGQETQYF.

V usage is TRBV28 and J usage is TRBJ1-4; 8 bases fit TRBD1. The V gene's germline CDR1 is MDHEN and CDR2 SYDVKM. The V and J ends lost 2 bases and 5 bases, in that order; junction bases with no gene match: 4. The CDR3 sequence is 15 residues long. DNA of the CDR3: TGTGCCAGCAGTTTAGGACAGGGAGTGAATGAAAAACTGTTTTTT. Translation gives CASSLGQGVNEKLFF. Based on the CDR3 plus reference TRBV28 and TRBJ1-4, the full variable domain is DVKVTQSSRYLVKRTGEKVFLECVQDMDHENMFWYRQDPGLGLRLIYFSYDVKMKEKGDIPEGYSVSREKKERFSLILESASTNQTSMYLCASSLGQGVNEKLFFGSGTQLSVL.

Here the CDR3 reads CASSLLPTGLVNYGYTF. CDR3 DNA: TGCGCCAGCAGCTTGCTCCCGACGGGACTTGTTAACTATGGCTACACCTTC. The rearrangement uses TRBV5-1 and TRBJ1-2, with a weak D call TRBD1 (5 bases). Germline V gene sequence: CDR1 SGHRS, CDR2 YFSETQ. This CDR3 spans 17 amino acids. The V end lost 1 base, the J end lost 1 base, and 17 bases lay between the germline ends.

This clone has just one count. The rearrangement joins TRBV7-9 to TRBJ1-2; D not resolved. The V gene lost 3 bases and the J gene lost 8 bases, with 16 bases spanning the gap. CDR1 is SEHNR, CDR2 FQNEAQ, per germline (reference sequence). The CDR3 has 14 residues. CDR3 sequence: CASSFLKVSWGYTF. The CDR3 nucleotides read TGTGCCAGCAGCTTTCTTAAGGTCTCGTGGGGCTACACCTTC.

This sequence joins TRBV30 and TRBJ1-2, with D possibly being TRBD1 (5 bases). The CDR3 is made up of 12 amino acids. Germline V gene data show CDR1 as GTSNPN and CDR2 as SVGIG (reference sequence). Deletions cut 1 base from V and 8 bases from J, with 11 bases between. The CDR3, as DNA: TGTGCCTGGAGTGGAACGGGACCGGGCTACACCTTC. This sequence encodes CAWSGTGPGYTF. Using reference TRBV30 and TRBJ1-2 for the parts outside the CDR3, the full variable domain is SQTIHQWPATLVQPVGSPLSLECTVEGTSNPNLYWYRQAAGRGLQLLFYSVGIGQISSEVPQNLSASRPQDRQFILSSKKLLLSDSGFYLCAWSGTGPGYTFGSGTRLTVV.

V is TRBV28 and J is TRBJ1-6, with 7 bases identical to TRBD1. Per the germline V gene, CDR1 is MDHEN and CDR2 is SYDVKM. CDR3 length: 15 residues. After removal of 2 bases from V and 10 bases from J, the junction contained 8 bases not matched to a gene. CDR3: CASSLLGQSPSPLHF. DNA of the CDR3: TGTGCCAGCAGTTTACTGGGACAGTCACCATCACCCCTCCACTTT.

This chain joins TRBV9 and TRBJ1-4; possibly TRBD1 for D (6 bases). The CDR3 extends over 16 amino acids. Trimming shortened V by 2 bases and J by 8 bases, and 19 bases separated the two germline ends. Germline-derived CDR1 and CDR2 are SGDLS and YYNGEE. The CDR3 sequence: CASSVGIGGGGEKLFF. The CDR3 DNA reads TGTGCCAGCAGCGTGGGTATCGGGGGAGGGGGAGAAAAACTGTTTTTT.

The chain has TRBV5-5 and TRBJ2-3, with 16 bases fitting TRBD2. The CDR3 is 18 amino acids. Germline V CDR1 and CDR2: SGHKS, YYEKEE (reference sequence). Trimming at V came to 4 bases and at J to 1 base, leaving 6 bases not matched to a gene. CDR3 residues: CASSPGLAGGRRTDTQYF. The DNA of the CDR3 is TGTGCCAGCAGCCCGGGACTAGCGGGAGGGAGGCGCACAGATACGCAGTATTTT. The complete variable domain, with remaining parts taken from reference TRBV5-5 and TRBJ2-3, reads DAGVTQSPTHLIKTRGQQVTLRCSPISGHKSVSWYQQVLGQGPQFIFQYYEKEERGRGNFPDRFSARQFPNYSSELNVNALLLGDSALYLCASSPGLAGGRRTDTQYFGPGTRLTVL.

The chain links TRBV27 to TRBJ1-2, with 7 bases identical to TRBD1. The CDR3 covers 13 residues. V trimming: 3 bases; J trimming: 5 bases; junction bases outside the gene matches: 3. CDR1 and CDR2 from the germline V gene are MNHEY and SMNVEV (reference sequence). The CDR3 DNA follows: TGTGCCAGCAGTTTGACAGGGTTATATGGCTACACCTTC. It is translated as CASSLTGLYGYTF.

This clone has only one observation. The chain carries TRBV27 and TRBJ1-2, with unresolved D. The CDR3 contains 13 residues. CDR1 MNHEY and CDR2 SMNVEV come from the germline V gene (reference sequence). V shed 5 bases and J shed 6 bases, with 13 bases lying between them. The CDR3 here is CASSASVGNGYTF. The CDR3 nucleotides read TGTGCCAGCAGTGCCAGTGTTGGTAATGGCTACACCTTC.

CDR3 residues: CASSQFLATNEKLFF. DNA of the CDR3: TGTGCCAGCAGTCAGTTTTTGGCAACTAATGAAAAACTGTTTTTT. This chain links TRBV28 with TRBJ1-4; D is undetermined. Germline loops: CDR1 MDHEN, CDR2 SYDVKM. The CDR3 length is 15 residues. V lost 5 bases, J lost 0 bases, and 10 bases lay in between.

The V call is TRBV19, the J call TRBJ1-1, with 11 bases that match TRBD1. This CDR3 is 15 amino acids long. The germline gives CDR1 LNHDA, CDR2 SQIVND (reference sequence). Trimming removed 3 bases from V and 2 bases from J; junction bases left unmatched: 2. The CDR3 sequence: CASSIRTGGNTEAFF. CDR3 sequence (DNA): TGTGCCAGTAGTATCAGGACAGGGGGCAACACTGAAGCTTTCTTT.